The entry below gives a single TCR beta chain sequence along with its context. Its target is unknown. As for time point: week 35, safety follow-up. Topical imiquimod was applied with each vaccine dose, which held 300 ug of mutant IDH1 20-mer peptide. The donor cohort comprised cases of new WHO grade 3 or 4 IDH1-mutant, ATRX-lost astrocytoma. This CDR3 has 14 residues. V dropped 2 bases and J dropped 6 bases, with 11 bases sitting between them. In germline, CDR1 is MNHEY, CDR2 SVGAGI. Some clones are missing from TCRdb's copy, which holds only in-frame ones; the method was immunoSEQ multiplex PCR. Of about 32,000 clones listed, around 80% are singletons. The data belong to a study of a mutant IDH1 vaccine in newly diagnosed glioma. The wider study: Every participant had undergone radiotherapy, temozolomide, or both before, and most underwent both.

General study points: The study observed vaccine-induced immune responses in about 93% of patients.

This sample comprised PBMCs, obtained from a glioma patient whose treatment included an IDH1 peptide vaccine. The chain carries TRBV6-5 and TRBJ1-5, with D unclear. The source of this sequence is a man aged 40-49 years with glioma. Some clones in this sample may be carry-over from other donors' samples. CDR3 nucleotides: TGTGCCAGCAGTTACCTCGACGACGGTCAGCCCCAGCATTTT. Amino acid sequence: CASSYLDDGQPQHF.